Sequencing of this T cell receptor (beta chain) was carried out in a study of cytotoxic CD8 clonotypes in ibrutinib-treated CLL. Study information: Within the patient group, 11 were relapsed/refractory and some 15 treatment-naive, and about 18 were IGHV unmutated. The authors obtained response samples at a median of approximately 11 months of treatment, range 6 to 36. Points from the study as a whole: Clonality went up at ibrutinib response and then declined back toward baseline at progression.

With V trimmed by 6 bases and J by 1 base, 8 bases remained unmatched. Germline V lookup: CDR1 LNHDA, CDR2 SQIVND (reference sequence). This CDR3 has 15 residues. Some clones are missing from TCRdb's copy, which holds only in-frame ones; the method was immunoSEQ multiplex PCR. The sample carries over 110,000 clones, less than 95% recorded once. Comment on this clone: The target antigen is unknown.

The chain joins TRBV19 to TRBJ2-5; 7 bases are shared with TRBD1. This clonotype was obtained from a human donor with chronic lymphocytic leukemia. The specimen comprised PBMCs, sampled after 12 months of ibrutinib treatment. The CDR3 region has the DNA TGTGCCAGTAGGACGAGACAGGGTGCCCAAGAGACCCAGTACTTC. It encodes CASRTRQGAQETQYF. The full variable domain, in which reference TRBV19 and TRBJ2-5 provide the parts outside the CDR3, is DGGITQSPKYLFRKEGQNVTLSCEQNLNHDAMYWYRQDPGQGLRLIYYSQIVNDFQKGDIAEGYSVSREKKESFPLTVTSAQKNPTAFYLCASRTRQGAQETQYFGPGTRLLVL.